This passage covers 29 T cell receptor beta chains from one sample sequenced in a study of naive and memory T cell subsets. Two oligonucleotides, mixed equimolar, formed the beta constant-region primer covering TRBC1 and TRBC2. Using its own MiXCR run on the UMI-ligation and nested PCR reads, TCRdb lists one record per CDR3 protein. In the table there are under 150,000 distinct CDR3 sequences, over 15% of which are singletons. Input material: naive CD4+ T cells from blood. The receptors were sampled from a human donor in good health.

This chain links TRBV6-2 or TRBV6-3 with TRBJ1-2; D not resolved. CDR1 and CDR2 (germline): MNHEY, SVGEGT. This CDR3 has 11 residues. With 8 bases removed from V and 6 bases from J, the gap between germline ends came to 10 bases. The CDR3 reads CASSDADGYTF. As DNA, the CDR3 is TGTGCCAGCTCGGACGCCGATGGCTACACCTTC.

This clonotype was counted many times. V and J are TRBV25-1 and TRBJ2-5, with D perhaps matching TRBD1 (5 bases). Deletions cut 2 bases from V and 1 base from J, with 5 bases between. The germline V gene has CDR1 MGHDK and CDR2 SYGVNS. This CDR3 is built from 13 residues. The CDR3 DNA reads TGTGCCAGCAGTGAAGGGGCCCAAGAGACCCAGTACTTC. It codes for CASSEGAQETQYF.

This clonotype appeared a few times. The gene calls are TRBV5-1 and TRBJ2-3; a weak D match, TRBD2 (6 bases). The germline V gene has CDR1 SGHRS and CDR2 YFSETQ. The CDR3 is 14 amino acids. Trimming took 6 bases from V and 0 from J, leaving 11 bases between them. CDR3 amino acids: CASTPGDSTDTQYF. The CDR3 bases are TGCGCCAGCACCCCGGGGGACAGCACAGATACGCAGTATTTT.

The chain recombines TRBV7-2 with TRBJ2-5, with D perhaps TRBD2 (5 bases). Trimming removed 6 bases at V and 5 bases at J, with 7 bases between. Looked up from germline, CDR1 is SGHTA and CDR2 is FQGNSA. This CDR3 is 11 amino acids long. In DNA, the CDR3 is TGTGCCAGCAGGGGAGAGGAGACCCAGTACTTC. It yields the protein CASRGEETQYF.

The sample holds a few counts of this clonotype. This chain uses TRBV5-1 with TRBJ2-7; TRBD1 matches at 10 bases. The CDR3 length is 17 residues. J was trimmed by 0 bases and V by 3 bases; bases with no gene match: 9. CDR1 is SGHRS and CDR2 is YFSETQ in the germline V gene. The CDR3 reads CASSSPGQGWSSYEQYF. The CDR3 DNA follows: TGCGCCAGCAGCTCACCGGGACAGGGGTGGAGCTCCTACGAGCAGTACTTC.

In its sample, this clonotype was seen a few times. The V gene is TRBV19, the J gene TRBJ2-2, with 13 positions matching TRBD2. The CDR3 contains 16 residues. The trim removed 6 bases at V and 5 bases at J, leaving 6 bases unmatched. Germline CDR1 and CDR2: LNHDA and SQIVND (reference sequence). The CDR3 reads CASRPGTSGKTGELFF. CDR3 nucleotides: TGTGCCAGTAGGCCCGGGACTAGCGGGAAAACCGGGGAGCTGTTTTTT.

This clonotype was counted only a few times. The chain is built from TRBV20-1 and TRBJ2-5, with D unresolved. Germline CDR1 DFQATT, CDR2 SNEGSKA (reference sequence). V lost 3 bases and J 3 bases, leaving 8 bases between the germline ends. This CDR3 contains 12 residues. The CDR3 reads CSARLSKETQYF. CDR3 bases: TGCAGTGCTAGGCTCTCCAAAGAGACCCAGTACTTC.

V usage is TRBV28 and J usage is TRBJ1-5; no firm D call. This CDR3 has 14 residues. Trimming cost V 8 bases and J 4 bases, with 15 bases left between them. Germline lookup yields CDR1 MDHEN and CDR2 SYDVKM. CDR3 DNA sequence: TGTGCCAGCCAAAACGGACCGACGAATCAGCCCCAGCATTTT. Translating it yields CASQNGPTNQPQHF.

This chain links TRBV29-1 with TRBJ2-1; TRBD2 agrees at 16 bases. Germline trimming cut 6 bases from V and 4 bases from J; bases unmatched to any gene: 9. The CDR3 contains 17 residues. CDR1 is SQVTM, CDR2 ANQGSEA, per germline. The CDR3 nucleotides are TGCAGCGTGTTGGGACTAGCGGGAGGGGAGGGTTACAATGAGCAGTTCTTC. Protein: CSVLGLAGGEGYNEQFF.

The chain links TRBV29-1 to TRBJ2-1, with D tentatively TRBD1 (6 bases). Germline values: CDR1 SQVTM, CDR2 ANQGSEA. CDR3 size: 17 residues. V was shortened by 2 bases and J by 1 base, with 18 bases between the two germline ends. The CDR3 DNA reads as TGCAGCGTTGAATACAGGGTTCCCCTGGGTTCCTACAATGAGCAGTTCTTC. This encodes CSVEYRVPLGSYNEQFF.

The CDR3 sequence: CAISEWPRLQGDTIYF. CDR3 DNA: TGTGCCATCAGTGAGTGGCCCCGCTTACAGGGAGACACCATATATTTT. The chain recombines TRBV10-3 with TRBJ1-3; tentative D call: TRBD1 (6 bases). Per the germline V gene, CDR1 is ENHRY and CDR2 is SYGVKD. This CDR3 is built from 16 residues. The V end lost 1 base, the J end lost 8 bases, and 18 bases lay between the germline ends.

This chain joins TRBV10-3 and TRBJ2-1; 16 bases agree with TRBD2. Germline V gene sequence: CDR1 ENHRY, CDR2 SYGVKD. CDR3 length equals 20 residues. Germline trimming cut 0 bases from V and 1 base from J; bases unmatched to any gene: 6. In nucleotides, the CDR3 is TGTGCCATCAGTGAGTCGACGGGACTAGCGGGAGGGAAGTCCTACAATGAGCAGTTCTTC. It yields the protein CAISESTGLAGGKSYNEQFF.

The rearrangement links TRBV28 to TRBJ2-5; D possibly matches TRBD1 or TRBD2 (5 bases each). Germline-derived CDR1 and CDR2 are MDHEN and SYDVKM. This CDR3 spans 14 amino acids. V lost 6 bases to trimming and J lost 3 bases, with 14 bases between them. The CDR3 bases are TGTGCCAGCAGGAGCTCCGGGACGGAAGAGACCCAGTACTTC. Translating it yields CASRSSGTEETQYF.

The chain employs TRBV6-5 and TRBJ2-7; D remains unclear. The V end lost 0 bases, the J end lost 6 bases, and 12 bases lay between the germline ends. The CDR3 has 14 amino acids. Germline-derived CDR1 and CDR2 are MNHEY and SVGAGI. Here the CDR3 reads CASSYSSRVSEQYF. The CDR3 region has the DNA TGTGCCAGCAGTTACTCGTCCCGCGTGAGCGAGCAGTACTTC.

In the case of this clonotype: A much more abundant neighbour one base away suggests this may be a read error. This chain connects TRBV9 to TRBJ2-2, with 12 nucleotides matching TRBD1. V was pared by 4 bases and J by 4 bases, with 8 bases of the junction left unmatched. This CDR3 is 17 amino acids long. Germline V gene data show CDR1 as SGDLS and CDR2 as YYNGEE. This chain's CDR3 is CASSTGTGGAVTGELFF. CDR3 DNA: TGTGCCAGCAGCACCGGGACAGGGGGCGCCGTCACCGGGGAGCTGTTTTTT.

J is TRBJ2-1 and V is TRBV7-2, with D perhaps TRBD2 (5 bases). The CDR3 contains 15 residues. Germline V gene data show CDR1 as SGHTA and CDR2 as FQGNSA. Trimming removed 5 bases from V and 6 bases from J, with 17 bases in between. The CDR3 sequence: CASSPTRESGNEQFF. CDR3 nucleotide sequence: TGTGCCAGCAGCCCGACAAGGGAAAGCGGCAATGAGCAGTTCTTC.

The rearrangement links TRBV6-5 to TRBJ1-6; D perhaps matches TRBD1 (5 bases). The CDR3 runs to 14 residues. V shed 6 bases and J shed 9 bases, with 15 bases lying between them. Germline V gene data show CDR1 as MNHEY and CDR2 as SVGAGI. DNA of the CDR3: TGTGCCAGCAGAAATTCGTGGGGGGTTTCACCCCTCCACTTT. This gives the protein CASRNSWGVSPLHF.

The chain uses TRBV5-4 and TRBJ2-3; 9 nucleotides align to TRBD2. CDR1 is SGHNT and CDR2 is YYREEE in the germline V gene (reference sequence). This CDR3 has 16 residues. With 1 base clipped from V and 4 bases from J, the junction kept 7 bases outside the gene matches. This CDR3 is CASSLMAGGRSDTQYF. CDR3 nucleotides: TGTGCCAGCAGCTTGATGGCGGGAGGGCGTTCAGATACGCAGTATTTT. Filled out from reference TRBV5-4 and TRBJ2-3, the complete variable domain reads ETGVTQSPTHLIKTRGQQVTLRCSSQSGHNTVSWYQQALGQGPQFIFQYYREEENGRGNFPPRFSGLQFPNYSSELNVNALELDDSALYLCASSLMAGGRSDTQYFGPGTRLTVL.

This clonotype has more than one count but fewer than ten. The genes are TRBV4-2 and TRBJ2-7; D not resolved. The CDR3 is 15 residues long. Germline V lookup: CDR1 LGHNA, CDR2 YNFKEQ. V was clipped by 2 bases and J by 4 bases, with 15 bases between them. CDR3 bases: TGTGCCAGCAGCCAAAGCACTGCCCACCCTTACGAGCAGTACTTC. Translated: CASSQSTAHPYEQYF.

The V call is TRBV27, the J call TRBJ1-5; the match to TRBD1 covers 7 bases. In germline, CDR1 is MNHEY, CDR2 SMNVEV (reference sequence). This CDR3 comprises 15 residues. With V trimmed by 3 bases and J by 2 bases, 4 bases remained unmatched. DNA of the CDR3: TGTGCCAGCAGTTTTGGGGACAGACGCAATCAGCCCCAGCATTTT. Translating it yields CASSFGDRRNQPQHF.

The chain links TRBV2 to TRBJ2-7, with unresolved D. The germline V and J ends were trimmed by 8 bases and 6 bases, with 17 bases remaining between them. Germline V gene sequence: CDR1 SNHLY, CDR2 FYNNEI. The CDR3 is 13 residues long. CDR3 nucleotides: TGTGCCAGCGGCCCTGAGGAAACGGGCGAGCAGTACTTC. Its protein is CASGPEETGEQYF.

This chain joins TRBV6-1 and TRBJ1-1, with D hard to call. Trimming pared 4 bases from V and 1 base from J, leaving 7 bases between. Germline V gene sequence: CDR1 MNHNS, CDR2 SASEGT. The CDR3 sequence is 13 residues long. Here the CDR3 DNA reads TGTGCCAGCAGTGCCCAGACGAACACTGAAGCTTTCTTT. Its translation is CASSAQTNTEAFF.

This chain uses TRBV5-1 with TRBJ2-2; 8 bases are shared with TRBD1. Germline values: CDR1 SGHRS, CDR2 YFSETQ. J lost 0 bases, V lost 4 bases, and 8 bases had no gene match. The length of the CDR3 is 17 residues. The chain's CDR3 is CASSVINRGTNTGELFF. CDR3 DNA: TGCGCCAGCAGCGTTATAAACAGGGGGACGAACACCGGGGAGCTGTTTTTT.

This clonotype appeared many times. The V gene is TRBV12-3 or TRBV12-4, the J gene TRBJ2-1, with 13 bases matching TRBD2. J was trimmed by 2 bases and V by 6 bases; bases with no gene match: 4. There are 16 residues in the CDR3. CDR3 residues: CASSSGLAGAYNEQFF. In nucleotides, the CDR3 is TGTGCCAGCAGCTCCGGACTAGCGGGGGCCTACAATGAGCAGTTCTTC.

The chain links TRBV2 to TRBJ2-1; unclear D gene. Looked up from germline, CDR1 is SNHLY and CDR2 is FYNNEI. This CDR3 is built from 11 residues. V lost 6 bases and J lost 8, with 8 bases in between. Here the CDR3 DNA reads TGTGCCAGCAGGCTGATCGATGAGCAGTTCTTC. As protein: CASRLIDEQFF.

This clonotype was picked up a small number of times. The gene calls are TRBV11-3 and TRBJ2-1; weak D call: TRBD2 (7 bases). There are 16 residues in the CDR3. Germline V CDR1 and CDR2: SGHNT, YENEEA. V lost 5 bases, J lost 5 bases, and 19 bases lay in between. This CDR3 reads CASSTAGGGGNNEQFF. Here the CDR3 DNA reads TGTGCCAGCAGCACCGCCGGGGGCGGGGGAAACAATGAGCAGTTCTTC.

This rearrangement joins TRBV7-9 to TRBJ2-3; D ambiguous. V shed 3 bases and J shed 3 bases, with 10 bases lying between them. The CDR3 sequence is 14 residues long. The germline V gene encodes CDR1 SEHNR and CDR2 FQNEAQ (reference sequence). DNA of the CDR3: TGTGCCAGCAGCTTTCCCCATCAAACAGATACGCAGTATTTT. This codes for CASSFPHQTDTQYF.

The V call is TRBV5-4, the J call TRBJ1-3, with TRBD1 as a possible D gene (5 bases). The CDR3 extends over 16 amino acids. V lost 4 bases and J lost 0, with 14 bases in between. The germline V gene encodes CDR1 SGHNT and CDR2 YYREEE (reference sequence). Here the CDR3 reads CASSRRTSVSGNTIYF. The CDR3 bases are TGTGCCAGCAGCAGACGGACATCCGTCTCTGGAAACACCATATATTTT.

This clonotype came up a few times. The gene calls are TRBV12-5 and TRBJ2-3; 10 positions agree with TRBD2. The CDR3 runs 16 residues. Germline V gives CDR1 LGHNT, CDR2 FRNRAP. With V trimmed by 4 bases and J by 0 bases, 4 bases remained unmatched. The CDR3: CASGSPTSGSTDTQYF. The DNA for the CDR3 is TGTGCTAGTGGTTCCCCGACTAGCGGGAGCACAGATACGCAGTATTTT.